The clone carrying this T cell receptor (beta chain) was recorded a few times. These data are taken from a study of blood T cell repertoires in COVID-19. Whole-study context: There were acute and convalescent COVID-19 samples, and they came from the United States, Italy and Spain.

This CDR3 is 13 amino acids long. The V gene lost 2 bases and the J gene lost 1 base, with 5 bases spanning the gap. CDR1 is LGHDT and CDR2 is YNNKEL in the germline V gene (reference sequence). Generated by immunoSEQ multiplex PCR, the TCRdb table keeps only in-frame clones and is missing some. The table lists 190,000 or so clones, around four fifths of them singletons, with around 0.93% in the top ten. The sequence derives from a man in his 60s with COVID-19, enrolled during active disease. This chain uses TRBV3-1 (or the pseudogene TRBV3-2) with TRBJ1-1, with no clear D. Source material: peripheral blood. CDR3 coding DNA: TGTGCCAGCAGCCAAATTCAGAACACTGAAGCTTTCTTT. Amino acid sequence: CASSQIQNTEAFF.